This T cell receptor (beta chain) stems from a study of blood T cell repertoires in COVID-19. Background on the study: PBMCs, B-cell-depleted T cells, or T cells provided the cDNA or gDNA that made up the material.

Original methodology: Estimated nucleated cell counts came from reference gene primer amplification. TCRdb keeps only in-frame clones here, not all; method: immunoSEQ multiplex PCR. V, J and clone size are taken as reported in that table, and D and trimming were inferred from the DNA itself. The repertoire includes 48,000 or so clones, 70% to 90% of them detected once, and 5.5% to 6% sits in the top ten. This CDR3 has 15 amino acids. V dropped 3 bases and J dropped 9; count of bases not matched to a gene: 11. Per germline, CDR1 MDHEN and CDR2 SYDVKM. The genes are TRBV28 and TRBJ2-1, with 7 bases that match TRBD2. This receptor was identified in a woman in her fifties or sixties with acute or convalescent COVID-19. The sequencing sample was made of peripheral blood. CDR3 sequence reads: CASSFVGEGSIEQFF. The CDR3, as DNA: TGTGCCAGCAGTTTTGTAGGGGAGGGGAGTATTGAGCAGTTCTTC.